These 22 T cell receptor beta chains came from one sample sequenced in a study of tumor and adjacent non-tumor tissue in lung cancer. This sample's RNA came from whole unsorted tissue. The library came from three nested PCR rounds adapted from ARM-PCR protocols. TCRdb redid the calling of the multiplex PCR reads with MiXCR, one entry per CDR3 protein. The sample consists of approximately 100,000 distinct CDR3 sequences, around 80% of them appearing once. Sequencing used lung tumor tissue. All receptors derive from a woman between 55 and 75 years old with non-small cell lung cancer.

In the case of this clonotype: The junction departs from the called germline gene at one end, perhaps through a read error. The chain links TRBV11-2 to TRBJ2-3; 12 bases fit TRBD2. Per germline, CDR1 SGHAT and CDR2 FQNNGV. This CDR3 spans 17 amino acids. CDR3 in DNA: TGTGCCAACAGCTTAGGTCCCCTAGCGGGGGGGACCCATACGCAGTATTTT. This codes for CANSLGPLAGGTHTQYF.

V usage is TRBV6-6 and J usage is TRBJ2-5, with D possibly being TRBD2 (6 bases). CDR1 is MNHNY, CDR2 SVGAGI, per germline (reference sequence). There are 16 residues in the CDR3. V lost 5 bases, J lost 8 bases, and 24 bases lay in between. CDR3 residues: CASSTGLGLTGHTQYF. CDR3 DNA: TGTGCCAGCAGTACGGGGCTTGGACTAACGGGTCACACCCAGTACTTC.

This clonotype occurred once. V usage is TRBV29-1 and J usage is TRBJ2-1; D is perhaps TRBD1 or TRBD2 (6 bases each). Trimming cost V 6 bases and J 6 bases, with 15 bases left between them. Germline values: CDR1 SQVTM, CDR2 ANQGSEA. The CDR3 is made up of 13 amino acids. In nucleotides, the CDR3 is TGCAGCGTCGGGGGCTCTGAGGGCAATGAGCAGTTCTTC. This gives the protein CSVGGSEGNEQFF.

In regard to this clonotype: Just one base apart from a much larger clone, this may be a read error. The chain has TRBV29-1 and TRBJ2-3; tentative D call: TRBD1 (6 bases). CDR3 length equals 14 residues. CDR1 and CDR2 (germline): SQVTM, ANQGSEA. The CDR3 DNA sequence: TGCACCATACAGGGTAGCAGGAACACAGATACGCAGTATTTT. Protein sequence: CTIQGSRNTDTQYF.

Details on this clonotype: It may be a read error: a sequence one base away is much more abundant. The chain has TRBV20-1 and TRBJ1-1; D is perhaps TRBD1 (6 bases). Germline V gene lookup returns CDR1 DFQATT and CDR2 SNEGSKA (reference sequence). Between the trimmed V and J ends, which lost 2 bases and 6 bases, there was a span of 16 bases. CDR3 length equals 14 residues. CDR3 coding DNA: TGCAGTGCTAGATCCACCAGGGGTAGCGCTGAAGCTTTCTTT. This gives the protein CSARSTRGSAEAFF.

V is TRBV12-3 or TRBV12-4 and J is TRBJ2-3; 10 positions match TRBD2. This CDR3 comprises 16 residues. J lost 7 bases, V lost 7 bases, and 14 bases had no gene match. The CDR3: CASITISGGPTNTQYF. CDR3 nucleotides: TGTGCCAGCATTACGATTAGCGGGGGGCCTACGAATACGCAGTATTTT.

This clonotype has only one observation. A much larger clonotype is one base distant, so this may be a read error. The CDR3 ends on some other residue instead of the conserved phenylalanine or tryptophan, so this is likely a read error. This chain joins TRBV6-5 and TRBJ2-7; TRBD1 might be the D (5 bases). Trimming stripped 8 bases from V and 0 bases from J, with 14 bases between. The CDR3 contains 14 residues. Looked up from germline, CDR1 is MNHEY and CDR2 is SVGAGI. CDR3 residues: CASLPNQGSYEQYY. DNA for the CDR3: TGTGCCAGCCTCCCCAACCAGGGCTCCTACGAGCAGTACTAC.

As concerns this clonotype: One junction end does not reproduce the germline sequence, and a read error may be involved. The chain has TRBV28 and TRBJ2-2, with 7 positions matching TRBD1. The CDR3 covers 19 residues. Germline V gene data show CDR1 as MDHEN and CDR2 as SYDVKM. The CDR3 reads CASSLYGAKGQVNTRELFF. In DNA form, the CDR3 reads TGTGCCAGCAGTTTATATGGCGCAAAAGGACAGGTGAACACCAGGGAGCTGTTTTTT.

A remark on this clonotype: Compared with germline, one end of the junction differs, possibly owing to a read error. This chain uses TRBV20-1 with TRBJ2-2; a weak D match, TRBD1 (6 bases). Germline CDR1 and CDR2: DFQATT and SNEGSKA (reference sequence). The CDR3 totals 15 residues. In DNA form, the CDR3 reads TGCAATGCTAGAGCCACAGGGTGGGACACCGTGGAGCTATTTTTT. This gives the protein CNARATGWDTVELFF.

Points on this clonotype: Its ends do not fully match the called genes, so a read error is possible. This chain joins TRBV28 and TRBJ2-5, with 9 bases identical to TRBD1. The CDR3 loop spans 15 amino acids. CDR1 and CDR2 (germline): MDHEN, SYDVKM. CDR3 DNA: TGTACCAGCACCACCAGACAGGGGGGTGAAGAGACCCAGTACTTC. This codes for CTSTTRQGGEETQYF.

As regards this clonotype: A much larger clone differs by one base, so this may be a read error. The chain has TRBV6-2 or TRBV6-3 and TRBJ2-1, with 7 bases matching TRBD2. Looked up from germline, CDR1 is MNHEY and CDR2 is SVGEGT. The CDR3 totals 16 residues. Germline trimming cut 6 bases from V and 5 bases from J; bases unmatched to any gene: 13. The CDR3 DNA is TGTGCCAGCAGACCTGCGACTAGCTGGAGACACAATGAGCAGTTCTTC. Translated, it gives CASRPATSWRHNEQFF.

To note about this clonotype: A much larger clone is a single base away; this may be a read error. The chain combines TRBV6-6 with TRBJ1-1; tentatively, D is TRBD1 (6 bases). The CDR3 extends over 15 amino acids. The germline V and J ends were trimmed by 7 bases and 1 base, with 16 bases remaining between them. The germline V gene has CDR1 MNHNY and CDR2 SVGAGI (reference sequence). The CDR3 DNA is TGTGCCAGCAACGACCGCAGGGGCAGGAACACTGAAGCTTTCTTT. Translating gives CASNDRRGRNTEAFF.

Worth noting for this clonotype: A much larger clone lies one base from this, so it may be a read error. V is TRBV4-2 and J is TRBJ1-5, with D unresolved. Germline V CDR1 and CDR2: LGHNA, YNFKEQ. The CDR3 spans 14 residues. The CDR3 region is CASSQVGGNQPQRF. In DNA form, the CDR3 reads TGTGCCAGCAGCCAAGTAGGCGGTAATCAGCCCCAGCGTTTT.

Worth noting for this clonotype: A much larger clone sits a single nucleotide away, making a read error possible. The chain couples TRBV7-2 to TRBJ2-5; D is perhaps TRBD2 (5 bases). CDR3 length: 13 residues. The germline V gene encodes CDR1 SGHTA and CDR2 FQGNSA. The CDR3 region is CAGSSTGLGTQYF. DNA for the CDR3: TGTGCCGGCAGCTCCACGGGGTTAGGGACCCAGTACTTC.

This clonotype was seen a few times. This chain joins TRBV20-1 and TRBJ2-7; D is possibly TRBD2 (5 bases). The V end was cut by 3 bases, the J end by 4 bases, with 10 bases between. In germline, CDR1 is DFQATT, CDR2 SNEGSKA (reference sequence). The CDR3 is made up of 12 amino acids. CDR3 DNA: TGCAGTGCTAGGACTAACGGGTACGAGCAGTACTTC. This encodes CSARTNGYEQYF.

About this clonotype: Being one base from a much bigger clone, this may be a read error. The chain links TRBV20-1 to TRBJ2-2, with D hard to call. CDR3 length equals 13 residues. In germline, CDR1 is DFQATT, CDR2 SNEGSKA (reference sequence). The CDR3 DNA follows: TGCAATGCCTATAAATCTTATGGGGGGGAGCTGTTTTTT. It is translated as CNAYKSYGGELFF.

The genes are TRBV28 and TRBJ1-1, with a weak D call TRBD1 (5 bases). CDR3 size: 14 residues. V lost 7 bases to trimming and J lost 3 bases, with 15 bases between them. Germline V gives CDR1 MDHEN, CDR2 SYDVKM. The CDR3 sequence is CASTTVGTHTEAFF. In DNA form, the CDR3 reads TGTGCCAGCACCACAGTGGGGACGCACACTGAAGCTTTCTTT.

This chain joins TRBV28 and TRBJ1-1, with D possibly being TRBD1 (6 bases). V was clipped by 1 base and J by 2 bases, with 14 bases between them. Germline V gene lookup returns CDR1 MDHEN and CDR2 SYDVKM. The CDR3 sequence is 16 residues long. This CDR3 reads CASSLSGAGVNTEAFF. CDR3 nucleotides: TGTGCCAGCAGTTTATCGGGAGCAGGGGTTAACACTGAAGCTTTCTTT.

To note about this clonotype: At one of its ends the junction is not consistent with the germline gene, which may arise from a read error. The V gene is TRBV20-1, the J gene TRBJ2-2; 7 bases match TRBD2. Germline CDR1 DFQATT, CDR2 SNEGSKA (reference sequence). CDR3 length equals 14 residues. CDR3 loop: CSAFSSSGTGELFF. The CDR3 nucleotides are TGTAGTGCTTTCAGCTCTAGCGGTACCGGGGAGCTGTTTTTT.

This clonotype was counted only a few times. A much more abundant neighbour one base away suggests this may be a read error. This chain connects TRBV29-1 to TRBJ1-1, with a tentative D call TRBD1 (5 bases). This CDR3 has 13 residues. Between the trimmed V and J ends, which lost 5 bases and 9 bases, there was a span of 19 bases. The germline V gene encodes CDR1 SQVTM and CDR2 ANQGSEA. For the CDR3, the DNA is TGCAGCGTTTTTCTTTCGGACGGGGGGAAAGCTTTCTTT. Its translation is CSVFLSDGGKAFF. The entire variable domain, with the rest obtained from reference TRBV29-1 and TRBJ1-1, is as follows: SAVISQKPSRDICQRGTSLTIQCQVDSQVTMMFWYRQQPGQSLTLIATANQGSEATYESGFVIDKFPISRPNLTFSTLTVSNMSPEDSSIYLCSVFLSDGGKAFFGQGTRLTVV.

In the case of this clonotype: One junction end disagrees with the germline gene, perhaps due to a read error. The chain recombines TRBV11-2 with TRBJ2-3; no reliable D call. This CDR3 comprises 11 residues. The germline gives CDR1 SGHAT, CDR2 FQNNGV. The CDR3: CANSLTDTLCF. The DNA for the CDR3 is TGTGCCAATAGCTTAACAGATACGCTGTGTTTT.

With regard to this clonotype: In this CDR3 the conserved last residue, phenylalanine or tryptophan, is missing, so a read error is likely. The V and J genes are TRBV18 and TRBJ2-5, with unresolved D. V gave up 0 bases and J gave up 2 bases, with 7 bases separating them. The germline V gene has CDR1 KGHSH and CDR2 LQKENI. This CDR3 comprises 14 residues. Here the CDR3 DNA reads TGTGCCAGCTCACCACCGGGCAGGCAAGAGACCCAGTACTCC. This gives the protein CASSPPGRQETQYS.